The 17 T cell receptor beta chains listed next were all sequenced from one sample in a study of blood T cell repertoires in COVID-19. Clones were sequenced by immunoSEQ multiplex PCR, and TCRdb holds only the in-frame ones, with some missing. This sample has 150,000 or so clones, with more than 75% found just once. Material: peripheral blood. The source is a man between 60 and 75 years old with active or convalescent COVID-19.

At least ten counts were recorded for this clone. J is TRBJ2-1 and V is TRBV5-4, with 8 nucleotides matching TRBD1. The CDR3 spans 15 residues. The trim removed 0 bases at V and 7 bases at J, leaving 6 bases unmatched. Germline V gives CDR1 SGHNT, CDR2 YYREEE (reference sequence). The chain's CDR3 is CASSLGGTGSNEQFF. The CDR3 DNA is TGTGCCAGCAGCTTGGGGGGGACAGGATCTAATGAGCAGTTCTTC.

The V gene is TRBV24-1, the J gene TRBJ2-5; 8 bases align to TRBD2. V trimming: 4 bases; J trimming: 5 bases; junction bases outside the gene matches: 5. The CDR3 consists of 14 residues. The germline CDR1 and CDR2 sequences are KGHDR and SFDVKD. Here the CDR3 reads CATSDGGAEETQYF. CDR3 in DNA: TGTGCCACCAGTGACGGGGGGGCGGAGGAGACCCAGTACTTC.

The rearrangement joins TRBV24-1 to TRBJ2-3; perhaps TRBD2 as D (5 bases). Germline CDR1 is KGHDR and CDR2 is SFDVKD. Trimming cost V 0 bases and J 2 bases, with 5 bases left between them. The CDR3 is made up of 14 amino acids. The CDR3 here is CATSDLGLTDTQYF. The CDR3 DNA reads as TGTGCCACCAGTGATTTGGGACTCACAGATACGCAGTATTTT.

This chain connects TRBV5-8 to TRBJ2-3, with TRBD2 identical over 10 bases. This CDR3 comprises 19 residues. J was trimmed by 4 bases and V by 4 bases; bases with no gene match: 18. Germline CDR1 and CDR2: SGHTS and YDEGEE. The CDR3 loop reads CASSTRDPAEREGPDTQYF. In DNA form, the CDR3 reads TGTGCCAGCAGCACCCGGGACCCAGCGGAGCGGGAGGGCCCAGATACGCAGTATTTT.

V usage is TRBV6-6 and J usage is TRBJ2-5; TRBD1 is a possible D gene (6 bases). The V gene lost 6 bases and the J gene lost 0 bases, with 11 bases spanning the gap. Germline CDR1 is MNHNY and CDR2 is SVGAGI (reference sequence). The CDR3 runs to 14 residues. As DNA, the CDR3 is TGTGCCAGCAGACGACGGGACAACCAAGAGACCCAGTACTTC. This encodes CASRRRDNQETQYF.

The chain couples TRBV27 to TRBJ2-7; tentatively, D is TRBD1 (5 bases). Germline V CDR1 and CDR2: MNHEY, SMNVEV (reference sequence). The CDR3 has 13 residues. Trimming removed 5 bases at V and 0 bases at J, with 8 bases between. The CDR3: CASSKTGSYEQYF. As DNA, the CDR3 is TGTGCCAGCAGTAAAACAGGCTCCTACGAGCAGTACTTC.

This clone was observed a few times. This sequence joins TRBV5-5 and TRBJ2-7; the match to TRBD1 covers 9 bases. This CDR3 comprises 15 residues. Trimming removed 1 base from V and 7 bases from J; junction bases left unmatched: 9. Germline-derived CDR1 and CDR2 are SGHKS and YYEKEE (reference sequence). The CDR3 is CASSLLQGASWEQYF. CDR3 nucleotides: TGTGCCAGCAGCTTGTTACAGGGGGCTTCGTGGGAGCAGTACTTC.

The chain combines TRBV6-4 with TRBJ2-1; 7 positions agree with TRBD1. Germline CDR1 and CDR2: MRHNA and SNTAGT. The CDR3 sequence is 14 residues long. V lost 5 bases and J lost 10; bases outside the gene matches: 11. The CDR3 coding sequence is TGTGCCAGCAGTCCCTCCCAGACAGGGCCAGAGCAGTTCTTC. Its protein product is CASSPSQTGPEQFF.

This clone appeared a few times. The chain employs TRBV6-2 or TRBV6-3 and TRBJ2-7; D remains ambiguous. The germline V and J ends were trimmed by 6 bases and 5 bases, with 20 bases remaining between them. CDR3 length: 15 amino acids. Germline V gene lookup returns CDR1 MNHEY and CDR2 SVGEGT. The chain's CDR3 is CASSSIDPVLHEQYF. The CDR3, as DNA: TGTGCCAGCAGCAGCATAGATCCCGTCCTCCACGAGCAGTACTTC.

The J gene is TRBJ1-5, the V gene TRBV27; a weak D match, TRBD1 (6 bases). The CDR3 sequence is 15 residues long. Per germline, CDR1 MNHEY and CDR2 SMNVEV (reference sequence). V dropped 6 bases and J dropped 0 bases, with 12 bases sitting between them. The CDR3 region is CASRKQGFSNQPQHF. CDR3 DNA sequence: TGTGCCAGCAGAAAACAGGGTTTTAGCAATCAGCCCCAGCATTTT.

The rearrangement links TRBV7-6 to TRBJ2-2; 9 nucleotides agree with TRBD2. CDR3 size: 15 residues. V was pared by 3 bases and J by 2 bases, with 1 base of the junction left unmatched. Germline CDR1 reads SGHVS; CDR2 reads FNYEAQ. The CDR3 sequence: CASSFLAGNTGELFF. The CDR3 nucleotides read TGTGCCAGCAGCTTTCTAGCGGGAAACACCGGGGAGCTGTTTTTT.

As DNA, the CDR3 is TGTGCCAGCAGCCAAACAGGGTCGACACCCCTCCACTTT. This encodes CASSQTGSTPLHF. The V call is TRBV5-5, the J call TRBJ1-6; the D gene is possibly TRBD1 (6 bases). Germline V gives CDR1 SGHKS, CDR2 YYEKEE (reference sequence). Trimming shortened V by 4 bases and J by 11 bases, and 13 bases separated the two germline ends. The CDR3 consists of 13 residues.

The J gene is TRBJ1-2, the V gene TRBV5-1; TRBD1 agrees at 10 bases. This CDR3 spans 15 amino acids. Germline V gene lookup returns CDR1 SGHRS and CDR2 YFSETQ. V gave up 0 bases and J gave up 6 bases; unmatched junction bases: 5. CDR3 bases: TGCGCCAGCAGCTTGGCGGGGACAGGGGTGAATGGCTACACCTTC. Protein sequence: CASSLAGTGVNGYTF.

The chain couples TRBV7-9 to TRBJ2-7; 13 bases map to TRBD2. Germline values: CDR1 SEHNR, CDR2 FQNEAQ (reference sequence). The V and J ends lost 1 base and 3 bases, in that order; junction bases with no gene match: 6. The CDR3 totals 17 residues. The CDR3 sequence: CASSLDPWTSGSYEQYF. For the CDR3, the DNA is TGTGCCAGCAGCTTAGACCCATGGACTAGCGGGAGCTACGAGCAGTACTTC.

This chain uses TRBV9 with TRBJ2-1; TRBD2 matches 10 bases. Trimming took 2 bases from V and 6 from J; bases not matched to a gene: 5. The CDR3 sequence is 15 residues long. From germline, CDR1 is SGDLS and CDR2 YYNGEE. The CDR3 region is CASSVLASGSNEQFF. CDR3 bases: TGTGCCAGCAGCGTTTTGGCTAGCGGGAGCAATGAGCAGTTCTTC.

This chain links TRBV5-1 with TRBJ2-5, with a possible D match to TRBD1 (6 bases). Germline V gives CDR1 SGHRS, CDR2 YFSETQ. Deletions cut 0 bases from V and 5 bases from J, with 11 bases between. The CDR3 extends over 14 amino acids. CDR3 in DNA: TGCGCCAGCAGCTTGGCGGGTAGGGGGGAGACCCAGTACTTC. This gives the protein CASSLAGRGETQYF. Supplemented by reference TRBV5-1 and TRBJ2-5, the full variable domain reads KAGVTQTPRYLIKTRGQQVTLSCSPISGHRSVSWYQQTPGQGLQFLFEYFSETQRNKGNFPGRFSGRQFSNSRSEMNVSTLELGDSALYLCASSLAGRGETQYFGPGTRLLVL.

The chain's CDR3 is CASSPLVREGNTIYF. The CDR3 coding sequence is TGTGCCAGCTCACCCCTCGTCCGTGAGGGAAACACCATATATTTT. This chain connects TRBV18 to TRBJ1-3, with no clear D. This CDR3 has 15 amino acids. Germline V CDR1 and CDR2: KGHSH, LQKENI. Trimming stripped 3 bases from V and 4 bases from J, with 13 bases between.